The rows below give T cell receptor beta chains drawn from one sample of a study of human T cells and chemical hapten exposure. MiXCR, run by TCRdb on the RACE reads, gives a single entry per CDR3 protein. Of fewer than 200,000 distinct CDR3 sequences in the sample, 20% to 25% are singletons; the top ten hold about 6.7%. The sequencing here drew on whole blood, taken in connection with sensitization to the hapten diphenylcyclopropenone (DPC). Source of these receptors: a woman aged 45 to 65 with alopecia areata. Some clones in this sample may be carry-over from other donors' samples. CDR3s include the opening cysteine and the closing phenylalanine or tryptophan.

>TRBJ2-2|TRBV5-1
CVSSFGSPNTGELFF
>TRBJ2-1|TRBV5-1
CASSPARQTGNEQFF
>TRBJ2-1|TRBV19
CASSITYEQFF
>TRBJ2-3|TRBV9
CASSVASGVSDTQYF
>TRBJ2-7|TRBV6-2/TRBV6-3
CAGCPGQVYEQYF
>TRBJ2-1|TRBV5-4
CASSSDRAGYNEQFF
>TRBJ1-2|TRBV30
CAWSVKSNYGYTF
>TRBJ2-5|TRBV12-3/TRBV12-4
CASSFTSGEETQYF
>TRBJ2-7|TRBV20-1
CSARVSASYEQYF
>TRBJ2-7|TRBV28
CASTTAFSYEQYF
>TRBJ1-1|TRBV15
CATSRDPGRSTEAFF
>TRBJ2-7|TRBV27
CASSFVGTSGYEQYF
>TRBJ2-2|TRBV13
CASSAISPGELFF
>TRBJ1-1|TRBV12-3/TRBV12-4
CASIIQGRDTEAFF
>TRBJ2-3|TRBV7-2
CASSPEAGRDTQYF
>TRBJ1-5|TRBV6-1
CASSEGISNQPQHF
>TRBJ1-6|TRBV6-1
CASAQETTAPLHF
>TRBJ2-2|TRBV12-3/TRBV12-4
CASILRLAETGRGGELFF
>TRBJ2-5|TRBV10-3
CAISVGLAGVGETQYF
>TRBJ2-1|TRBV24-1
CATKGSGEGGNEQFF
>TRBJ2-3|TRBV25-1
CASSSLLKDTQYF
>TRBJ1-3|TRBV7-6
CASSGTGDSGNTIYF
>TRBJ2-3|TRBV12-5
CASGLPQTDTQYF
>TRBJ2-3|TRBV2
CASKGGLASDTQYF
>TRBJ2-1|TRBV15
CATSREGTGGLFYNEQFF
>TRBJ2-1|TRBV30
CAWSVLTRTDGIKSSYNEQFF
>TRBJ1-1|TRBV5-1
CASSLGEENTEAFF
>TRBJ1-6|TRBV12-3/TRBV12-4
CASSPGGSWNSPLHF
>TRBJ1-2|TRBV18
CASSPGQAYTF
>TRBJ1-4|TRBV10-3
CAISVGNRGEKLFF
>TRBJ2-7|TRBV11-2
CASSNRVGEQYF
>TRBJ2-2|TRBV27
CASSLRREVSGELFF
>TRBJ1-4|TRBV7-8
CASSPMGQGEKLFF
>TRBJ2-7|TRBV20-1
CSAGTGTHSSYEQYF
>TRBJ2-2|TRBV29-1
CSAVTGPTGELFF
>TRBJ2-1|TRBV5-5
CASSLVGETPGNEQFF
>TRBJ2-3|TRBV7-9
CASSPLGRPTDTQYF
>TRBJ2-7|TRBV20-1
CSAPLSGRNEQYF
>TRBJ2-1|TRBV24-1
CATRGAGGEQFF
>TRBJ1-1|TRBV29-1
CSVVDTEAFF
>TRBJ2-5|TRBV7-8
CASSLWASGRRRKETQYF
>TRBJ2-7|TRBV12-3/TRBV12-4
CASNDRGSSYEQYF
>TRBJ1-2|TRBV27
CASSPIRQAGLGYTF
>TRBJ1-6|TRBV28
CASKEGMNSPLHF
>TRBJ2-3|TRBV2
CASRTGTSEDTQYF
>TRBJ1-3|TRBV11-2
CASSLNPGTVAGNTIYF
>TRBJ2-2|TRBV6-5
CASSPKGEGTGELFF
>TRBJ2-7|TRBV28
CASSAPGTSYEQYF
>TRBJ2-1|TRBV5-6
CASSWWGLGSRNEQFF
>TRBJ2-5|TRBV15
CATSRRLQLAGLFQETQYF
>TRBJ1-4|TRBV20-1
CSAKPGRGNEKLFF
>TRBJ1-2|TRBV6-6
CASSYVKTGPANYGYTF
>TRBJ2-7|TRBV28
CASSPAGAGGHRYEQYF
>TRBJ1-1|TRBV16
CASSQLVGTEAFF
>TRBJ2-1|TRBV30
CAWSLGTADNEQFF